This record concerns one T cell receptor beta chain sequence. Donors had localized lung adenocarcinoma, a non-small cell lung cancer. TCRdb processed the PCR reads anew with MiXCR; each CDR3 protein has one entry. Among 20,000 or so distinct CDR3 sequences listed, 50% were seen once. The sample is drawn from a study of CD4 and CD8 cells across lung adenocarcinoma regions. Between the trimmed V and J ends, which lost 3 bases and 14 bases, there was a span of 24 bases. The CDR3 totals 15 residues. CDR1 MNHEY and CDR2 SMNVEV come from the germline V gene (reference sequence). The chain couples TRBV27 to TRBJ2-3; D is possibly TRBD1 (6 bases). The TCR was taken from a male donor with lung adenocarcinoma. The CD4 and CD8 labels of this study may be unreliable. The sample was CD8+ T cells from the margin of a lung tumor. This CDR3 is CASSLSAGGVGALYF. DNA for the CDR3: TGTGCCAGCAGTTTGTCGGCTGGGGGCGTAGGTGCGCTGTATTTT.